Each of the 17 T cell receptor beta chains below was sequenced from the same sample in a study of cytomegalovirus exposure and HLA in healthy donors. PCR was performed using 60 Vbeta and 13 Jbeta primers. Measured with immunoSEQ multiplex PCR; TCRdb has only the in-frame clones, and not every one. The repertoire holds over 40,000 clones, with roughly 90% as singletons. Sequencing was carried out using PBMCs. These receptors all come from a woman in her 40s in good health and CMV-seropositive.

The CDR3 reads CAISEGQGVNSPLHF. The CDR3 DNA reads as TGTGCCATCAGTGAGGGACAGGGGGTTAATTCACCCCTCCACTTT. The V call is TRBV10-3, the J call TRBJ1-6; 10 nucleotides align to TRBD1. This CDR3 comprises 15 residues. Per the germline V gene, CDR1 is ENHRY and CDR2 is SYGVKD. V lost 2 bases to trimming and J lost 6 bases; unmatched junction nucleotides: 1.

The chain joins TRBV7-9 to TRBJ2-3, with 9 bases fitting TRBD1. V gave up 6 bases and J gave up 6 bases; unmatched junction bases: 7. The CDR3 has 14 residues. CDR1 and CDR2 from the germline V gene are SEHNR and FQNEAQ (reference sequence). The chain's CDR3 is CASRTGTGLDTQYF. The CDR3 DNA is TGTGCCAGCAGGACCGGGACAGGGCTCGATACGCAGTATTTT.

CDR3 loop: CASAGLAGFETQYF. The CDR3 bases are TGTGCCAGCGCCGGACTAGCGGGATTTGAGACCCAGTACTTC. V gene TRBV28 combines with J gene TRBJ2-5, with 12 positions matching TRBD2. The CDR3 runs to 14 residues. The V and J ends lost 8 bases and 5 bases, in that order; junction bases with no gene match: 6. The germline V gene encodes CDR1 MDHEN and CDR2 SYDVKM.

The rearrangement uses TRBV18 and TRBJ1-3; no clear D gene. Trimming stripped 4 bases from V and 4 bases from J, with 29 bases between. This CDR3 region has 20 residues. Germline values: CDR1 KGHSH, CDR2 LQKENI. Here the CDR3 DNA reads TGTGCCAGCTCACTAAACCCACGGAGGCAGGCAAGAGATTTCGGAAACACCATATATTTT. Encoded protein: CASSLNPRRQARDFGNTIYF.

The J gene is TRBJ2-3, the V gene TRBV28; D call uncertain. Trimming took off 3 bases at V and 2 bases at J, with 9 bases between the two ends. Germline V lookup: CDR1 MDHEN, CDR2 SYDVKM. This CDR3 region has 14 residues. This CDR3 is CASSFLQYTDTQYF. In DNA form, the CDR3 reads TGTGCCAGCAGTTTTTTACAGTACACAGATACGCAGTATTTT.

This chain uses TRBV27 with TRBJ1-6, with D possibly TRBD1 on 6 matching bases. The V and J ends lost 6 bases and 7 bases respectively, with 16 bases between them. This CDR3 is built from 15 residues. CDR1 MNHEY and CDR2 SMNVEV come from the germline V gene (reference sequence). The CDR3 DNA reads TGTGCCAGCAGAAACTCAAACACAGGGAATTCACCCCTCCACTTT. Translating it yields CASRNSNTGNSPLHF.

This rearrangement joins TRBV6-4 to TRBJ2-1, with TRBD1 identical over 9 bases. The V and J ends lost 11 bases and 0 bases, in that order; junction bases with no gene match: 20. The length of the CDR3 is 19 residues. CDR1 MRHNA and CDR2 SNTAGT come from the germline V gene. CDR3 DNA sequence: TGTGCCCACAGTCCCCCGGGGACAGGGCTTAGCGTCTCCTACAATGAGCAGTTCTTC. Translating it yields CAHSPPGTGLSVSYNEQFF.

The rearrangement links TRBV9 to TRBJ2-2, with TRBD1 as a possible D gene (5 bases). Trimming cost V 4 bases and J 0 bases, with 10 bases left between them. This CDR3 region has 15 residues. In germline, CDR1 is SGDLS, CDR2 YYNGEE. CDR3 DNA: TGTGCCAGCAGCCCAGGGTGGACGAACACCGGGGAGCTGTTTTTT. Protein product: CASSPGWTNTGELFF. The full variable domain, its missing parts supplied by reference TRBV9 and TRBJ2-2, is DSGVTQTPKHLITATGQRVTLRCSPRSGDLSVYWYQQSLDQGLQFLIQYYNGEERAKGNILERFSAQQFPDLHSELNLSSLELGDSALYFCASSPGWTNTGELFFGEGSRLTVL.

CDR3 residues: CASSELAGETQYF. For the CDR3, the DNA is TGTGCCAGCAGTGAGTTGGCGGGCGAGACCCAGTACTTC. This chain joins TRBV2 and TRBJ2-5, with D maybe TRBD2 (5 bases). Germline values: CDR1 SNHLY, CDR2 FYNNEI. This CDR3 is 13 amino acids long. V was pared by 3 bases and J by 5 bases, with 10 bases between.

The rearrangement joins TRBV19 to TRBJ2-6, with no clear D. The germline CDR1 and CDR2 sequences are LNHDA and SQIVND (reference sequence). Trimming took off 1 base at V and 0 bases at J, with 7 bases between the two ends. The CDR3 covers 16 residues. This CDR3 reads CASSIVQISGANVLTF. CDR3 DNA: TGTGCCAGTAGTATAGTACAGATCTCTGGGGCCAACGTCCTGACTTTC.

The V and J genes are TRBV7-9 and TRBJ1-5, with a tentative D call TRBD1 (6 bases). From germline, CDR1 is SEHNR and CDR2 FQNEAQ (reference sequence). V was pared by 5 bases and J by 7 bases, with 12 bases between. This CDR3 spans 13 amino acids. CDR3: CASSLSGVQPQHF. The CDR3 DNA reads as TGTGCCAGCAGCCTATCAGGGGTCCAGCCCCAGCATTTT. The full variable domain, its missing parts supplied by reference TRBV7-9 and TRBJ1-5, is DTGVSQNPRHKITKRGQNVTFRCDPISEHNRLYWYRQTLGQGPEFLTYFQNEAQLEKSRLLSDRFSAERPKGSFSTLEIQRTEQGDSAMYLCASSLSGVQPQHFGDGTRLSIL.

The chain recombines TRBV19 with TRBJ2-3; 7 bases are a match to TRBD2. There are 16 residues in the CDR3. The V segment lost 10 bases and the J segment 0 bases; nucleotides outside the gene matches: 13. Germline assignment: CDR1 LNHDA and CDR2 SQIVND (reference sequence). The CDR3 loop is CATSKGGTPSTDTQYF. In nucleotides, the CDR3 is TGTGCCACCTCCAAGGGAGGGACTCCTAGCACAGATACGCAGTATTTT.

The chain is built from TRBV5-1 and TRBJ2-2, with TRBD1 identical over 7 bases. In germline, CDR1 is SGHRS, CDR2 YFSETQ. The CDR3 consists of 16 residues. Unmatched junction bases numbered 3, after V lost 1 base and J lost 0 bases. The CDR3 loop is CASSLYQGANTGELFF. In nucleotides, the CDR3 is TGCGCCAGCAGCTTGTATCAGGGGGCGAACACCGGGGAGCTGTTTTTT.

This clone has a single count. The chain couples TRBV6-6 to TRBJ1-2; 7 nucleotides line up with TRBD1. Per germline, CDR1 MNHNY and CDR2 SVGAGI (reference sequence). The CDR3 covers 13 residues. The ends lost 4 bases at V and 8 bases at J; junction bases unmatched: 7. The CDR3 spells CASSSDRVNGYTF. The DNA for the CDR3 is TGTGCCAGCAGTTCCGACAGGGTTAACGGCTACACCTTC.

The J gene is TRBJ2-3, the V gene TRBV6-5, with a weak D call TRBD1 (5 bases). V gave up 6 bases and J gave up 7 bases, with 8 bases separating them. The germline V gene has CDR1 MNHEY and CDR2 SVGAGI. This CDR3 is 11 amino acids long. CDR3 sequence: CASSQGNTQYF. The CDR3 DNA is TGTGCCAGCAGCCAGGGAAATACGCAGTATTTT.

The gene calls are TRBV9 and TRBJ2-1, with D tentatively TRBD2 (6 bases). The CDR3 extends over 16 amino acids. CDR1 and CDR2 from the germline V gene are SGDLS and YYNGEE. Trimming left V 0 bases short and J 7 bases short, with 17 bases between. CDR3 coding DNA: TGTGCCAGCAGCGTAGTGCGGCAGGGAGGAGTGAATGAGCAGTTCTTC. It is translated as CASSVVRQGGVNEQFF.

The genes are TRBV4-2 and TRBJ2-2; D possibly corresponds to TRBD1 (6 bases). The CDR3 is made up of 15 amino acids. CDR1 is LGHNA and CDR2 is YNFKEQ in the germline V gene. V shed 8 bases and J shed 3 bases, with 16 bases lying between them. The CDR3 reads CASHDRWQDTGELFF. The CDR3 DNA reads as TGTGCCAGCCACGACAGGTGGCAGGACACCGGGGAGCTGTTTTTT.